Sequencing of this TCR beta chain was carried out in a study of response to subunit inactivated influenza vaccine. Notes on the study in general: Authors suggested that a seasonal influenza vaccination recruits few new T cells each time.

The table lists this clonotype with a few counts. As yet, its antigen is unknown. A read error may account for a junction end that differs from germline. One entry per CDR3 protein results from TCRdb running MiXCR on the RT-PCR reads. Of 530,000 or so distinct CDR3 sequences listed, roughly 12% are singletons. Germline lookup yields CDR1 MRHNA and CDR2 SNTAGT. The length of the CDR3 is 19 residues. Sequencing was performed on PBMCs from blood, taken on the day of vaccination. The V call is TRBV6-4, the J call TRBJ2-7; 11 nucleotides agree with TRBD2. This clonotype was sampled from a man between 50 and 59 years old who received an inactivated influenza vaccine. The CDR3 nucleotides read TGTGCCAGCAGTCACTCCGGGACTAGCGGAAACAAATCATCCTACGAGCAGTACTTC. It translates to CASSHSGTSGNKSSYEQYF.